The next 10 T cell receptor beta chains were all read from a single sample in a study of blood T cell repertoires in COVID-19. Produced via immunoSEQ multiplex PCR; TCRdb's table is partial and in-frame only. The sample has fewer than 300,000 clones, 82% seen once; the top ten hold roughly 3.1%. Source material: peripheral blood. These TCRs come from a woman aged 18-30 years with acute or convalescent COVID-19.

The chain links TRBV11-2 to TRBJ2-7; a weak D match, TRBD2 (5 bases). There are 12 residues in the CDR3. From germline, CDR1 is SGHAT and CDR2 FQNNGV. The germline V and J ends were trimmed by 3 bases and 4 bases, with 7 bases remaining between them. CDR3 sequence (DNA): TGTGCCAGCAGCTTCGAGGGTTACGAGCAGTACTTC. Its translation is CASSFEGYEQYF. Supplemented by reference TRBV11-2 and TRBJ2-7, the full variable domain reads EAGVAQSPRYKIIEKRQSVAFWCNPISGHATLYWYQQILGQGPKLLIQFQNNGVVDDSQLPKDRFSAERLKGVDSTLKIQPAKLEDSAVYLCASSFEGYEQYFGPGTRLTVT.

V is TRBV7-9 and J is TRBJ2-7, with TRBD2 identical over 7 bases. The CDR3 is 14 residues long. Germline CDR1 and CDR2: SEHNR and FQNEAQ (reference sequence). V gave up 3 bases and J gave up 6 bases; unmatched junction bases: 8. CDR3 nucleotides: TGTGCCAGCAGCTTCAGCGGGACTTTTCTCGAGCAGTACTTC. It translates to CASSFSGTFLEQYF. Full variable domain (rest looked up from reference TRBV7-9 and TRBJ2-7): DTGVSQNPRHKITKRGQNVTFRCDPISEHNRLYWYRQTLGQGPEFLTYFQNEAQLEKSRLLSDRFSAERPKGSFSTLEIQRTEQGDSAMYLCASSFSGTFLEQYFGPGTRLTVT.

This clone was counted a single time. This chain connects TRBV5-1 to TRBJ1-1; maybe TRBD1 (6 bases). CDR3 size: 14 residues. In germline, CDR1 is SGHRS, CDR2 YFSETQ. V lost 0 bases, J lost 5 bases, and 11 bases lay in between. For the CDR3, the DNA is TGCGCCAGCAGCTTGGGGCAGGGGAGTACTGAAGCTTTCTTT. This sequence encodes CASSLGQGSTEAFF.

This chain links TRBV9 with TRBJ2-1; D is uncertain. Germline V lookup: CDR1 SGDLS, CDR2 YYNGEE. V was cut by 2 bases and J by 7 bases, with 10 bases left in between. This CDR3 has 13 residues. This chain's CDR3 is CASSVRHGNEQFF. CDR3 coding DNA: TGTGCCAGCAGCGTCCGTCACGGGAATGAGCAGTTCTTC.

CDR3 in amino acids: CASREMAPPGTQYF. The CDR3 DNA reads as TGTGCCAGCAGAGAAATGGCCCCTCCGGGGACCCAGTACTTC. The rearrangement joins TRBV6-7 to TRBJ2-5; no clear D. TRBV6-7 is placed among ORFs of uncertain function. Trimming removed 6 bases from V and 7 bases from J, with 18 bases in between. This CDR3 is built from 14 residues.

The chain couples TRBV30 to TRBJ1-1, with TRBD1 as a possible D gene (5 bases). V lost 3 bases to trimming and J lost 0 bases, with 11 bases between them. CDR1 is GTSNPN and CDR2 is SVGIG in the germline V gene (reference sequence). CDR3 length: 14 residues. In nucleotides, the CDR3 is TGTGCCTGGAGAGTAGGGGTCGTGAACACTGAAGCTTTCTTT. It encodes CAWRVGVVNTEAFF.

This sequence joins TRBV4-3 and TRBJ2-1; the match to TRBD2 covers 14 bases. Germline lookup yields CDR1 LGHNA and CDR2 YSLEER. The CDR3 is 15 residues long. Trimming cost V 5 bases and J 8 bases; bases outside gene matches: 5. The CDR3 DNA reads TGCGCCAGCAGCTCCCGGGGACTAGCGGGAGATGAGCAGTTCTTC. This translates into CASSSRGLAGDEQFF.

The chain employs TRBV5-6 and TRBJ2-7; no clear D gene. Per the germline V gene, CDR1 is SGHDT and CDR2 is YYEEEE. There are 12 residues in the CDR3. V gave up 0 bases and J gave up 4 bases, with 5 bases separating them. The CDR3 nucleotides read TGTGCCAGCAGCTTGGGGGCTTACGAGCAGTACTTC. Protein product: CASSLGAYEQYF.

The CDR3 here is CASSLAVTGGHGYTF. The DNA of the CDR3 is TGTGCCAGCAGCTTAGCGGTCACAGGGGGACATGGCTACACCTTC. The chain employs TRBV7-2 and TRBJ1-2, with TRBD1 identical over 8 bases. This CDR3 is 15 amino acids long. Per germline, CDR1 SGHTA and CDR2 FQGNSA. J gave up 6 bases and V 0 bases, and 6 bases lay outside the gene matches. Together with reference TRBV7-2 and TRBJ1-2, the CDR3 gives the full variable domain: GAGVSQSPSNKVTEKGKDVELRCDPISGHTALYWYRQSLGQGLEFLIYFQGNSAPDKSGLPSDRFSAERTGGSVSTLTIQRTQQEDSAVYLCASSLAVTGGHGYTFGSGTRLTVV.

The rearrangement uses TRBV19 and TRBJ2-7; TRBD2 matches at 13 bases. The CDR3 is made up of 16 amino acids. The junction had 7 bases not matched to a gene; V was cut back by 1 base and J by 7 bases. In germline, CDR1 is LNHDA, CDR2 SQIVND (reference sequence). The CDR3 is CASSIGGLAGTLEQYF. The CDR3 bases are TGTGCCAGTAGTATAGGGGGACTAGCGGGAACTTTGGAGCAGTACTTC.